The 32 T cell receptor beta chains in this list originate from one sample, sequenced in a study of T-cell memory formation after mild COVID-19. TCRdb processed the 5' RACE reads anew with MiXCR; each CDR3 protein has one entry. The sample gives fewer than 650,000 distinct CDR3 sequences, approximately 15% of which show up once; around 8.1% is in the top ten. Sequenced sample: PBMCs or a T cell subset sorted from them (not recorded which). Receptors were obtained from an adult woman who had mild COVID-19 (a few samples of this study predate the infection). Cell type and time point are not known.

Comment on this clonotype: Being one base from a much bigger clone, this may be a read error. The CDR3 coding sequence is TGTGCCAGCAGTCAGGGAGACCAAGAGACCCAGTACTTC. It specifies CASSQGDQETQYF. The chain is built from TRBV7-3 and TRBJ2-5; either TRBD1 or TRBD2 may supply D (5 bases each). The CDR3 is 13 residues long. The V gene lost 6 bases and the J gene lost 0 bases, with 8 bases spanning the gap. CDR1 SGHTA and CDR2 FQGTGA come from the germline V gene.

The chain joins TRBV9 to TRBJ2-7; the D gene is possibly TRBD2 (6 bases). This CDR3 has 15 residues. Germline V gene data show CDR1 as SGDLS and CDR2 as YYNGEE. V was trimmed by 0 bases and J by 3 bases, leaving 13 bases between them. The CDR3 spells CASSVAVAGNYEQYF. The CDR3, as DNA: TGTGCCAGCAGCGTAGCTGTTGCGGGAAACTACGAGCAGTACTTC.

This clonotype was counted ten times or more. V and J are TRBV5-1 and TRBJ1-1; 8 bases align to TRBD1. V shed 1 base and J 5 bases; nucleotides not matched to a gene: 10. Germline lookup yields CDR1 SGHRS and CDR2 YFSETQ. The length of the CDR3 is 16 residues. CDR3 sequence: CASSLTTTGGTTEAFF. CDR3 DNA: TGCGCCAGCAGCTTGACGACAACAGGGGGTACGACTGAAGCTTTCTTT.

There are many counts of this clonotype. The rearrangement joins TRBV5-1 to TRBJ1-1; maybe TRBD1 (6 bases). V lost 5 bases and J 5 bases, leaving 16 bases between the germline ends. CDR3 length: 14 amino acids. Germline loops: CDR1 SGHRS, CDR2 YFSETQ. In DNA, the CDR3 is TGCGCCAGCAGTTGGTCCGGGGGGCAAACTGAAGCTTTCTTT. It yields the protein CASSWSGGQTEAFF.

This chain connects TRBV12-3 or TRBV12-4 to TRBJ2-3, with 9 bases lining up with TRBD1. The CDR3 has 14 amino acids. V shed 9 bases, J shed 1 base, and the junction held 5 bases outside the gene matches. DNA for the CDR3: TGTGCCAGTAAACGGGACAGGGGCACAGATACGCAGTATTTT. Its protein product is CASKRDRGTDTQYF.

The chain couples TRBV11-2 to TRBJ2-5; possible D gene TRBD1, 6 bases. This CDR3 comprises 13 residues. Trimming pared 5 bases from V and 5 bases from J, leaving 12 bases between. CDR1 is SGHAT and CDR2 is FQNNGV in the germline V gene. CDR3 DNA sequence: TGTGCCAGCAGCACGACAGGTTCGGAGACCCAGTACTTC. This gives the protein CASSTTGSETQYF.

The rearrangement links TRBV7-2 to TRBJ2-7; D is unclear. CDR1 is SGHTA, CDR2 FQGNSA, per germline. This CDR3 has 13 residues. Trimming removed 2 bases from V and 6 bases from J, with 11 bases in between. The CDR3 region has the DNA TGTGCCAGCAGCTTACTTATAATCGGCGAGCAGTACTTC. Translated: CASSLLIIGEQYF.

In this sample, this clonotype turned up a few times. This chain connects TRBV5-1 to TRBJ2-3; no firm D call. Trimming cost V 3 bases and J 2 bases, with 7 bases left between them. CDR1 and CDR2 (germline): SGHRS, YFSETQ. The CDR3 runs to 13 residues. DNA of the CDR3: TGCGCCAGCAGCTCTCGACCCACAGATACGCAGTATTTT. This sequence encodes CASSSRPTDTQYF.

The gene calls are TRBV11-2 and TRBJ2-2; 9 nucleotides line up with TRBD2. The CDR3 has 16 residues. The V segment lost 4 bases and the J segment 5 bases; nucleotides outside the gene matches: 8. CDR1 SGHAT and CDR2 FQNNGV come from the germline V gene. The CDR3 bases are TGTGCCAGCAGCTATCTCGCGGGAGGGCAGACCGGGGAGCTGTTTTTT. It translates to CASSYLAGGQTGELFF.

In its sample, this clonotype was seen a few times. The chain combines TRBV5-1 with TRBJ1-1, with D maybe TRBD1 (5 bases). This CDR3 region has 15 residues. V was shortened by 3 bases and J by 5 bases, with 17 bases between the two germline ends. Per the germline V gene, CDR1 is SGHRS and CDR2 is YFSETQ. CDR3 bases: TGCGCCAGCAGCTCCGGGACCCAGAGGGTTACTGAAGCTTTCTTT. Protein product: CASSSGTQRVTEAFF.

This clonotype was counted between two and nine times. The genes are TRBV5-1 and TRBJ2-2; the match to TRBD1 covers 9 bases. The CDR3 has 16 amino acids. Germline V gene sequence: CDR1 SGHRS, CDR2 YFSETQ. With V trimmed by 4 bases and J by 5 bases, 9 bases remained unmatched. The CDR3 sequence is CASSPAGTGKTGELFF. CDR3 bases: TGCGCCAGCAGCCCAGCCGGGACAGGGAAGACCGGGGAGCTGTTTTTT.

This clonotype occurred a few times. The chain carries TRBV5-1 and TRBJ2-7; 9 nucleotides align to TRBD2. V trimming: 2 bases; J trimming: 5 bases; junction bases outside the gene matches: 8. CDR1 is SGHRS and CDR2 is YFSETQ in the germline V gene. There are 15 residues in the CDR3. The CDR3 DNA reads as TGCGCCAGCAGCTTTAGTAGCGGGAGTATGGACGAGCAGTACTTC. It translates to CASSFSSGSMDEQYF.

This clonotype was seen once. The rearrangement links TRBV20-1 to TRBJ2-1; 11 bases fit TRBD2. CDR1 is DFQATT and CDR2 is SNEGSKA in the germline V gene (reference sequence). Losses at the gene ends were 3 bases for V and 2 bases for J; bases not matched to a gene: 6. The CDR3 has 16 residues. The CDR3 sequence is CSARGVAGGAYNEQFF. The CDR3, as DNA: TGCAGTGCTAGGGGGGTAGCGGGAGGGGCCTACAATGAGCAGTTCTTC.

This sequence joins TRBV4-2 and TRBJ2-7; TRBD1 matches at 9 bases. The J segment lost 5 bases and the V segment lost 7 bases, leaving 6 bases of the junction unmatched. Germline V gene data show CDR1 as LGHNA and CDR2 as YNFKEQ. The CDR3 contains 13 residues. The CDR3, as DNA: TGTGCCAGCATCGGGACAGGGCCGGACGAGCAGTACTTC. This codes for CASIGTGPDEQYF.

The chain employs TRBV4-1 and TRBJ2-1; TRBD2 matches 10 bases. The V and J ends lost 1 base and 8 bases, in that order; junction bases with no gene match: 17. The CDR3 has 19 amino acids. The germline CDR1 and CDR2 sequences are MGHRA and YSYEKL. CDR3: CASSQVGRKRGGPWDEQFF. CDR3 coding DNA: TGCGCCAGCAGCCAAGTTGGTAGGAAGCGGGGGGGCCCTTGGGATGAGCAGTTCTTC.

The V gene is TRBV5-5, the J gene TRBJ1-2; 9 nucleotides agree with TRBD1. The CDR3 sequence is 15 residues long. Germline values: CDR1 SGHKS, CDR2 YYEKEE (reference sequence). V was clipped by 5 bases and J by 5 bases; unmatched bases: 10. This CDR3 is CASSSGWTGDYGYTF. The CDR3 DNA follows: TGTGCCAGCAGTTCGGGGTGGACAGGGGATTATGGCTACACCTTC.

The chain joins TRBV28 to TRBJ2-5; either TRBD1 or TRBD2 may supply D (6 bases each). Germline values: CDR1 MDHEN, CDR2 SYDVKM. V shed 6 bases and J shed 5 bases, with 22 bases lying between them. This CDR3 spans 16 amino acids. In DNA form, the CDR3 reads TGTGCCAGCAGCGACCGACAGGATGGGGGGTGGGAGACCCAGTACTTC. It encodes CASSDRQDGGWETQYF.

This clonotype showed up many times. The chain uses TRBV19 and TRBJ1-2; the D is unclear. Germline lookup yields CDR1 LNHDA and CDR2 SQIVND (reference sequence). The CDR3 length is 13 residues. With 1 base removed from V and 2 bases from J, the gap between germline ends came to 5 bases. CDR3 in DNA: TGTGCCAGTAGTATAGGCAGAAACTATGGCTACACCTTC. It yields the protein CASSIGRNYGYTF.

A few counts support this clonotype. The DNA of the CDR3 is TGTGCCAGCAGTTCTCCGAGGGAAGGAACCGAGCAGTACTTC. Translation: CASSSPREGTEQYF. V is TRBV12-3 or TRBV12-4 and J is TRBJ2-7, with a possible D match to TRBD2 (5 bases). The V end was cut by 4 bases, the J end by 6 bases, with 16 bases between. CDR3 size: 14 residues.

This clonotype was observed a handful of times. The chain joins TRBV20-1 to TRBJ2-1; D assignment may be TRBD1 or TRBD2 (5 bases each). The germline V and J ends were trimmed by 2 bases and 6 bases, with 17 bases remaining between them. The CDR3 spans 15 residues. Germline-derived CDR1 and CDR2 are DFQATT and SNEGSKA (reference sequence). For the CDR3, the DNA is TGCAGTGCTAGATTGGGGGAGTGGGCCAGCAATGAGCAGTTCTTC. Its translation is CSARLGEWASNEQFF.

This chain connects TRBV6-5 to TRBJ1-2, with D hard to call. Germline V gene sequence: CDR1 MNHEY, CDR2 SVGAGI. The CDR3 totals 13 residues. V dropped 11 bases and J dropped 0 bases, with 13 bases sitting between them. The CDR3 reads CAAARGTNYGYTF. CDR3 nucleotide sequence: TGTGCCGCGGCCAGAGGGACTAACTATGGCTACACCTTC.

This clonotype was picked up a small number of times. The chain employs TRBV6-6 and TRBJ2-5; D unclear. Germline-derived CDR1 and CDR2 are MNHNY and SVGAGI (reference sequence). The CDR3 length is 10 residues. Trimming removed 7 bases from V and 9 bases from J, with 9 bases in between. CDR3 sequence reads: CASNSAPQYF. CDR3 sequence (DNA): TGTGCCAGCAACTCAGCCCCCCAGTACTTC.

The table lists this clonotype with many counts. The junction does not match germline at one end; this may be a read error. The rearrangement uses TRBV3-1 and TRBJ1-5; no definite D call. This CDR3 is built from 13 residues. The V gene's germline CDR1 is LGHDT and CDR2 YNNKEL (reference sequence). CDR3 sequence reads: CASSQGRNQPQHF. CDR3 DNA: TGCGCCAGCAGCCAAGGACGGAATCAGCCCCAGCATTTT.

A few counts support this clonotype. The rearrangement uses TRBV5-1 and TRBJ2-2; D unresolved. This CDR3 has 17 amino acids. V lost 5 bases to trimming and J lost 0 bases, with 17 bases between them. CDR1 and CDR2 from the germline V gene are SGHRS and YFSETQ. CDR3 DNA sequence: TGCGCCAGCAGAACCACTACCGCCGTCGCGAACACCGGGGAGCTGTTTTTT. Translation gives CASRTTTAVANTGELFF. The entire variable domain, with the rest obtained from reference TRBV5-1 and TRBJ2-2, is as follows: KAGVTQTPRYLIKTRGQQVTLSCSPISGHRSVSWYQQTPGQGLQFLFEYFSETQRNKGNFPGRFSGRQFSNSRSEMNVSTLELGDSALYLCASRTTTAVANTGELFFGEGSRLTVL.

The chain joins TRBV7-2 to TRBJ2-3, with a possible D match to TRBD2 (6 bases). The CDR3 runs 14 residues. Trimming shortened V by 5 bases and J by 4 bases, and 13 bases separated the two germline ends. CDR1 and CDR2 (germline): SGHTA, FQGNSA. For the CDR3, the DNA is TGTGCCAGCAGCAGAGGAGGGCCGGCAGATACGCAGTATTTT. Residues: CASSRGGPADTQYF.

This chain connects TRBV4-1 to TRBJ2-2; possibly TRBD1 for D (8 bases). Between the trimmed V and J ends, which lost 4 bases and 4 bases, there was a span of 16 bases. Germline CDR1 and CDR2: MGHRA and YSYEKL. This CDR3 has 16 amino acids. As DNA, the CDR3 is TGCGCCAGCAGCCGCGGACAGGGCGGGGGCACCGGGGAGCTGTTTTTT. Translated: CASSRGQGGGTGELFF.

The V call is TRBV24-1, the J call TRBJ2-7; no definite D call. Germline V CDR1 and CDR2: KGHDR, SFDVKD. V lost 3 bases and J 4 bases, leaving 9 bases between the germline ends. The CDR3 runs to 13 residues. This chain's CDR3 is CATSDRLSYEQYF. As DNA, the CDR3 is TGTGCCACCAGTGATCGCCTTTCTTACGAGCAGTACTTC.

This clonotype showed up just a few times. The chain combines TRBV7-2 with TRBJ2-5; the D is unclear. In germline, CDR1 is SGHTA, CDR2 FQGNSA. The V gene lost 5 bases and the J gene lost 5 bases, with 18 bases spanning the gap. This CDR3 spans 15 amino acids. The CDR3 is CASSDIWQIGETQYF. The CDR3 DNA reads TGTGCCAGCAGCGACATCTGGCAGATCGGTGAGACCCAGTACTTC.

This rearrangement joins TRBV19 to TRBJ2-2; 11 nucleotides align to TRBD1. CDR3 length: 15 residues. Germline CDR1 reads LNHDA; CDR2 reads SQIVND (reference sequence). Trimming cost V 3 bases and J 10 bases; bases outside gene matches: 7. The DNA of the CDR3 is TGTGCCAGTAGTATGGGGACAGGGGGTCCCTTGGAGCTGTTTTTT. Protein: CASSMGTGGPLELFF. Based on the CDR3 plus reference TRBV19 and TRBJ2-2, the full variable domain is DGGITQSPKYLFRKEGQNVTLSCEQNLNHDAMYWYRQDPGQGLRLIYYSQIVNDFQKGDIAEGYSVSREKKESFPLTVTSAQKNPTAFYLCASSMGTGGPLELFFGEGSRLTVL.

This clonotype appeared a few times. The gene calls are TRBV18 and TRBJ2-1; the match to TRBD2 covers 8 bases. This CDR3 has 14 residues. V lost 3 bases and J lost 6; bases outside the gene matches: 4. Germline loops: CDR1 KGHSH, CDR2 LQKENI. CDR3 loop: CASSPERGINEQFF. CDR3 bases: TGTGCCAGCTCACCCGAGCGGGGGATCAATGAGCAGTTCTTC.

This clonotype was seen more than once but under ten times. The J gene is TRBJ2-5, the V gene TRBV18; TRBD2 aligns across 11 bases. Germline CDR1 is KGHSH and CDR2 is LQKENI. This CDR3 region has 16 residues. The trim removed 8 bases at V and 2 bases at J, leaving 10 bases unmatched. As DNA, the CDR3 is TGTGCCAGCGCCGAGGAACTAGCGGGAGTTCAAGAGACCCAGTACTTC. Its translation is CASAEELAGVQETQYF.

This clonotype was observed a handful of times. The chain joins TRBV20-1 to TRBJ2-7; D is uncertain. CDR3 length: 10 residues. V was shortened by 1 base and J by 5 bases, with 3 bases between the two germline ends. The V gene's germline CDR1 is DFQATT and CDR2 SNEGSKA (reference sequence). The CDR3 sequence is CSARAHEQYF. CDR3 coding DNA: TGCAGTGCTAGAGCCCACGAGCAGTACTTC.